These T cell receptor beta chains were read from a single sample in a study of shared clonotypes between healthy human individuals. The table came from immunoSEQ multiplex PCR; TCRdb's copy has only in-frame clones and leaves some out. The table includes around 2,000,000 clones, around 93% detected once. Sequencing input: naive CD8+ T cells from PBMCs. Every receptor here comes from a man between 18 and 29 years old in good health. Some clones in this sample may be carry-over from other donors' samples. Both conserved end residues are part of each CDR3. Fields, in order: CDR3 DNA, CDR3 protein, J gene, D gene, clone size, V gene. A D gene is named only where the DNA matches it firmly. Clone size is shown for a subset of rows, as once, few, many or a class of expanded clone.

cdr3_nt: TGTGCCAGCAGTGGGGACAGACCTCATCCCTACGAGCAGTACTTC; cdr3_aa: CASSGDRPHPYEQYF; j_call: TRBJ2-7; d_call: TRBD1; clone_size: .; v_call: TRBV2
cdr3_nt: TGCGCCAGCGAAGACTGGCGCTACGAGCAGTACTTC; cdr3_aa: CASEDWRYEQYF; j_call: TRBJ2-7; d_call: .; clone_size: .; v_call: TRBV4-1
cdr3_nt: TGTGCCAGCAGTTTATATGGGACTAGCGGGAACAATGAGCAGTTCTTC; cdr3_aa: CASSLYGTSGNNEQFF; j_call: TRBJ2-1; d_call: TRBD2; clone_size: .; v_call: TRBV27
cdr3_nt: TGTGCCAGCAGTATAGGTCGCTTTGGCTACAATGAGCAGTTCTTC; cdr3_aa: CASSIGRFGYNEQFF; j_call: TRBJ2-1; d_call: .; clone_size: few; v_call: TRBV27
cdr3_nt: TGTGCCGGACAGGCCAACCAAGAGACCCAGTACTTC; cdr3_aa: CAGQANQETQYF; j_call: TRBJ2-5; d_call: TRBD1; clone_size: .; v_call: TRBV6-4
cdr3_nt: TGTGCCAGCAATGCGGGACTAGCGGGAGTAGGCGAGCAGTACTTC; cdr3_aa: CASNAGLAGVGEQYF; j_call: TRBJ2-7; d_call: TRBD2; clone_size: .; v_call: TRBV6-1
cdr3_nt: TGTGCCAGCAGTGAGGGCAGGGGTGAAAAACTGTTTTTT; cdr3_aa: CASSEGRGEKLFF; j_call: TRBJ1-4; d_call: .; clone_size: .; v_call: TRBV6-1
cdr3_nt: TGTGCCAGCAGCCAGATGGGGGTCACAGATACGCAGTATTTT; cdr3_aa: CASSQMGVTDTQYF; j_call: TRBJ2-3; d_call: .; clone_size: .; v_call: TRBV7-2
cdr3_nt: TGTGCCAGCAGCTTCGGCAGATCCGAGCAGTACTTC; cdr3_aa: CASSFGRSEQYF; j_call: TRBJ2-7; d_call: .; clone_size: .; v_call: TRBV7-2
cdr3_nt: TGTGCCAGCAGTATATGGAGGGCCGAAGCTTTCTTT; cdr3_aa: CASSIWRAEAFF; j_call: TRBJ1-1; d_call: .; clone_size: few; v_call: TRBV11-2
cdr3_nt: TGTGCCAGCAGCCAAGACTTGACTAGCGGGAGCAACGAGCAGTACTTC; cdr3_aa: CASSQDLTSGSNEQYF; j_call: TRBJ2-7; d_call: TRBD2; clone_size: .; v_call: TRBV4-2
cdr3_nt: TGTGCCAGCAGGAGAGGCGGGAGGATTGATACGCAGTATTTT; cdr3_aa: CASRRGGRIDTQYF; j_call: TRBJ2-3; d_call: TRBD2; clone_size: .; v_call: TRBV7-9